The next 28 T cell receptor beta chains were all read from a single sample in a study of blood T cells in healthy people across ages. The authors ran a second PCR of roughly 6 to 12 cycles using a sample-barcoded 5' primer and a J-beta primer mix. From the 5' RACE reads, TCRdb called clonotypes with MiXCR, one entry per CDR3 protein. This table holds some 780,000 distinct CDR3 sequences, more than 55% found once. Sequences were obtained from blood. Receptors originate from a man between 40 and 49 years old in good health.

This chain links TRBV3-1 with TRBJ1-1; unclear D gene. This CDR3 is built from 11 residues. The germline V gene encodes CDR1 LGHDT and CDR2 YNNKEL (reference sequence). The V end lost 3 bases, the J end lost 10 bases, and 9 bases lay between the germline ends. The CDR3 DNA sequence: TGTGCCAGCAGCCACGACGGTGGAGCTTTCTTT. Translated, it gives CASSHDGGAFF.

The rearrangement joins TRBV5-1 to TRBJ2-3; weak D call: TRBD2 (6 bases). The V end lost 4 bases, the J end lost 0 bases, and 12 bases lay between the germline ends. The CDR3 spans 15 residues. Germline V gene sequence: CDR1 SGHRS, CDR2 YFSETQ. CDR3 residues: CASSAGRSSTDTQYF. The CDR3 nucleotides read TGCGCCAGCAGCGCGGGACGGTCTAGCACAGATACGCAGTATTTT. Full variable domain (missing parts from reference TRBV5-1 and TRBJ2-3): KAGVTQTPRYLIKTRGQQVTLSCSPISGHRSVSWYQQTPGQGLQFLFEYFSETQRNKGNFPGRFSGRQFSNSRSEMNVSTLELGDSALYLCASSAGRSSTDTQYFGPGTRLTVL.

This clonotype occurred a few times. The chain employs TRBV5-1 and TRBJ1-2; 7 nucleotides agree with TRBD1. The CDR3 covers 15 residues. Germline CDR1 and CDR2: SGHRS and YFSETQ. Trimming removed 3 bases from V and 6 bases from J; junction bases left unmatched: 11. DNA for the CDR3: TGCGCCAGCAGCTCCTCCCCCGACAGGGTTCATGGCTACACCTTC. Protein product: CASSSSPDRVHGYTF.

The chain recombines TRBV4-2 with TRBJ2-1, with TRBD2 identical over 8 bases. The CDR3 has 16 amino acids. CDR1 is LGHNA, CDR2 YNFKEQ, per germline. V shed 6 bases, J shed 2 bases, and the junction held 9 bases outside the gene matches. The CDR3 sequence: CASRSTSGEPYNEQFF. Here the CDR3 DNA reads TGTGCCAGCAGGAGCACTAGCGGAGAGCCCTACAATGAGCAGTTCTTC.

The chain has TRBV4-3 and TRBJ2-3, with TRBD2 identical over 14 bases. CDR1 and CDR2 from the germline V gene are LGHNA and YSLEER. The ends lost 3 bases at V and 4 bases at J; junction bases unmatched: 6. The CDR3 has 17 amino acids. The CDR3 region has the DNA TGCGCCAGCAGCCACCTCTCGGGACTAGCGGGAGCAGATACGCAGTATTTT. It encodes CASSHLSGLAGADTQYF.

The V and J genes are TRBV7-2 and TRBJ2-1, with D possibly TRBD2 on 6 matching bases. The DNA matches TRBJ2-7 better at its end, which makes the J call doubtful. Germline CDR1 and CDR2: SGHTA and FQGNSA. The CDR3 loop spans 16 amino acids. The CDR3 DNA is TGTGCCAGCAGCTCAGGGCGGGGAGCCTCCTACAATGAGCAGTACTTC. Translated, it gives CASSSGRGASYNEQYF.

Worth noting for this clonotype: At one boundary the junction diverges from the germline segment, which might be a read error. This chain joins TRBV7-3 and TRBJ2-1; D is uncertain. CDR1 and CDR2 from the germline V gene are SGHTA and FQGTGA. The CDR3 contains 14 residues. CDR3 nucleotide sequence: TGTGCCAGCAGCGTAACGGAAGGACACAATGAGCAGTTCTTC. It translates to CASSVTEGHNEQFF.

The V and J genes are TRBV12-3 or TRBV12-4 and TRBJ2-1; 8 nucleotides align to TRBD1. The CDR3 extends over 13 amino acids. V shed 6 bases, J shed 4 bases, and the junction held 2 bases outside the gene matches. This CDR3 is CASRWDRYNEQFF. For the CDR3, the DNA is TGTGCCAGCAGGTGGGACAGGTACAATGAGCAGTTCTTC.

This clonotype was recorded a few times. The rearrangement joins TRBV5-1 to TRBJ2-4; maybe TRBD1 (5 bases). This CDR3 region has 14 residues. CDR1 is SGHRS and CDR2 is YFSETQ in the germline V gene. Trimming removed 4 bases at V and 3 bases at J, with 11 bases between. The CDR3 is CASSVDSLKNIQYF. The CDR3 coding sequence is TGCGCCAGCAGCGTAGACAGCCTCAAAAACATTCAGTACTTC.

The gene calls are TRBV7-2 and TRBJ2-5, with TRBD2 identical over 10 bases. CDR3 length equals 16 residues. V trimming: 5 bases; J trimming: 2 bases; junction bases outside the gene matches: 8. The germline gives CDR1 SGHTA, CDR2 FQGNSA. The CDR3 DNA sequence: TGTGCCAGCAGCCCAAATAGCGGGGGGAGACAAGAGACCCAGTACTTC. Translated, it gives CASSPNSGGRQETQYF. The full variable domain, in which reference TRBV7-2 and TRBJ2-5 provide the parts outside the CDR3, is GAGVSQSPSNKVTEKGKDVELRCDPISGHTALYWYRQSLGQGLEFLIYFQGNSAPDKSGLPSDRFSAERTGGSVSTLTIQRTQQEDSAVYLCASSPNSGGRQETQYFGPGTRLLVL.

This clonotype was seen more than once but under ten times. The V gene is TRBV4-2, the J gene TRBJ1-2; possible D gene TRBD1, 5 bases. Germline V gives CDR1 LGHNA, CDR2 YNFKEQ. The CDR3 spans 11 residues. V gave up 5 bases and J gave up 6 bases, with 7 bases separating them. The CDR3 region is CASSGTDGYTF. The CDR3 DNA reads TGTGCCAGCAGCGGGACGGATGGCTACACCTTC.

V gene TRBV7-9 combines with J gene TRBJ2-5; D possibly matches TRBD1 or TRBD2 (5 bases each). The germline V gene has CDR1 SEHNR and CDR2 FQNEAQ (reference sequence). V was trimmed by 0 bases and J by 5 bases, leaving 7 bases between them. The CDR3 runs 13 residues. The CDR3, as DNA: TGTGCCAGCAGCTTAGCCTGGGGGGAGACCCAGTACTTC. This codes for CASSLAWGETQYF. The full variable domain, in which reference TRBV7-9 and TRBJ2-5 provide the parts outside the CDR3, is DTGVSQNPRHKITKRGQNVTFRCDPISEHNRLYWYRQTLGQGPEFLTYFQNEAQLEKSRLLSDRFSAERPKGSFSTLEIQRTEQGDSAMYLCASSLAWGETQYFGPGTRLLVL.

V is TRBV27 and J is TRBJ2-7; D not certain. Trimming removed 5 bases at V and 4 bases at J, with 15 bases between. The CDR3 is 14 amino acids. The germline CDR1 and CDR2 sequences are MNHEY and SMNVEV (reference sequence). The DNA of the CDR3 is TGTGCCAGCAGTGCCGGGCCGGTGGGTTACGAGCAGTACTTC. Its protein product is CASSAGPVGYEQYF.

The gene calls are TRBV20-1 and TRBJ2-3; TRBD1 matches at 8 bases. CDR1 is DFQATT, CDR2 SNEGSKA, per germline (reference sequence). The CDR3 is 14 residues long. The V and J ends lost 4 bases and 3 bases, in that order; junction bases with no gene match: 6. The CDR3 DNA reads TGCAGTGCTAATAGAGACAGGGGTACAGATACGCAGTATTTT. Amino acid sequence: CSANRDRGTDTQYF.

The chain is built from TRBV7-9 and TRBJ2-3; the D gene is possibly TRBD2 (6 bases). Germline loops: CDR1 SEHNR, CDR2 FQNEAQ (reference sequence). V lost 8 bases and J lost 1, with 13 bases in between. The CDR3 extends over 14 amino acids. The CDR3 region is CASGQPGGTDTQYF. CDR3 nucleotides: TGTGCCAGCGGCCAACCGGGGGGCACAGATACGCAGTATTTT. Filled out from reference TRBV7-9 and TRBJ2-3, the complete variable domain reads DTGVSQNPRHKITKRGQNVTFRCDPISEHNRLYWYRQTLGQGPEFLTYFQNEAQLEKSRLLSDRFSAERPKGSFSTLEIQRTEQGDSAMYLCASGQPGGTDTQYFGPGTRLTVL.

This clonotype was seen more than once but under ten times. The chain recombines TRBV25-1 with TRBJ2-7; the match to TRBD1 covers 10 bases. The assigned J gene may be wrong: the sequence end matches TRBJ2-5 better. This CDR3 is built from 17 residues. Germline V CDR1 and CDR2: MGHDK, SYGVNS. CDR3 loop: CASREFRQGALLGTQYF. In DNA form, the CDR3 reads TGTGCCAGCAGGGAGTTTAGACAGGGGGCCTTGTTGGGGACCCAGTACTTC.

The chain uses TRBV29-1 and TRBJ2-1; TRBD2 matches 9 bases. V dropped 5 bases and J dropped 6; count of bases not matched to a gene: 2. The germline gives CDR1 SQVTM, CDR2 ANQGSEA. The CDR3 is made up of 12 amino acids. CDR3 loop: CSVQTSGNEQFF. The DNA for the CDR3 is TGCAGCGTTCAGACTAGCGGCAATGAGCAGTTCTTC.

This clonotype was picked up a small number of times. The chain recombines TRBV14 with TRBJ2-4; D may be TRBD1 (5 bases). The end of the DNA fits TRBJ2-7 better, so the J call may be wrong. CDR1 and CDR2 from the germline V gene are SGHDN and FVKESK. The CDR3 has 14 residues. CDR3 in amino acids: CASSASGHVGEQYF. The DNA of the CDR3 is TGTGCCAGCAGCGCTTCAGGGCATGTAGGCGAGCAGTACTTC.

There are a few counts of this clonotype. The chain links TRBV15 to TRBJ2-3, with D tentatively TRBD2 (5 bases). The CDR3 consists of 15 residues. V was pared by 5 bases and J by 1 base, with 13 bases between. The germline gives CDR1 LNHNV, CDR2 YYDKDF (reference sequence). The CDR3, as DNA: TGTGCCACCAGCTTGAGCGGAGGCCGCACAGATACGCAGTATTTT. This translates into CATSLSGGRTDTQYF.

V is TRBV6-2 or TRBV6-3 and J is TRBJ2-1; D gene unclear. The J call may be faulty, since TRBJ2-7 better matches the DNA end. CDR1 MNHEY and CDR2 SVGEGT come from the germline V gene. CDR3 length equals 19 residues. The CDR3 coding sequence is TGTGCCAGCAGATCGCAGGCTTACCCTTCCCTGAGCTCCTACAATGAGCAGTACTTC. Its translation is CASRSQAYPSLSSYNEQYF.

The rearrangement joins TRBV5-1 to TRBJ2-1, with 7 bases that match TRBD1. Per germline, CDR1 SGHRS and CDR2 YFSETQ. After removal of 4 bases from V and 13 bases from J, the junction contained 8 bases not matched to a gene. The CDR3 runs 12 residues. The CDR3 region is CASSLGQAIQFF. DNA of the CDR3: TGCGCCAGCAGCCTCGGACAGGCTATTCAGTTCTTC.

This clonotype appeared many times. The DNA for the CDR3 is TGCAGCGTTGAGGGCCGCCGGTACGAGCAGTACTTC. It codes for CSVEGRRYEQYF. The chain has TRBV29-1 and TRBJ2-7, with D unclear. Germline lookup yields CDR1 SQVTM and CDR2 ANQGSEA. This CDR3 region has 12 residues. The germline V and J ends were trimmed by 3 bases and 4 bases, with 10 bases remaining between them.

Here the CDR3 DNA reads TGTGCCAGCAGCCTGACAGCTCTCAATGAGCAGTTCTTC. Protein: CASSLTALNEQFF. V usage is TRBV25-1 and J usage is TRBJ2-1; D perhaps matches TRBD1 (5 bases). This CDR3 has 13 amino acids. Germline V gives CDR1 MGHDK, CDR2 SYGVNS. The V and J ends lost 6 bases and 6 bases respectively, with 12 bases between them. The full variable domain, rest sourced from reference TRBV25-1 and TRBJ2-1, is EADIYQTPRYLVIGTGKKITLECSQTMGHDKMYWYQQDPGMELHLIHYSYGVNSTEKGDLSSESTVSRIRTEHFPLTLESARPSHTSQYLCASSLTALNEQFFGPGTRLTVL.

The DNA for the CDR3 is TGTGCCAGCAGCTTGGTGTTGCTAGCGGGTGGCCAAGAGACCCAGTACTTC. This gives the protein CASSLVLLAGGQETQYF. The chain is built from TRBV5-8 and TRBJ2-5, with TRBD2 matching over 8 bases. CDR1 is SGHTS, CDR2 YDEGEE, per germline. The CDR3 covers 17 residues. The V gene end was trimmed by 0 bases and the J gene end by 1 base; junction bases not matched to a gene: 8.

The V call is TRBV7-2, the J call TRBJ2-7; 8 nucleotides match TRBD2. The V segment lost 1 base and the J segment 7 bases; nucleotides outside the gene matches: 9. CDR3 length: 15 residues. The germline V gene has CDR1 SGHTA and CDR2 FQGNSA. The CDR3 DNA is TGTGCCAGCAGCTTAGTTTTAGCGGGGCGTAATGAGCAGTACTTC. This gives the protein CASSLVLAGRNEQYF.

The chain joins TRBV29-1 to TRBJ1-2; D possibly corresponds to TRBD1 (5 bases). CDR1 SQVTM and CDR2 ANQGSEA come from the germline V gene. CDR3 length: 13 amino acids. The V end was cut by 4 bases, the J end by 3 bases, with 12 bases between. In DNA form, the CDR3 reads TGCAGCGTTGTAAGGGACCCGGACTATGGCTACACCTTC. Translating gives CSVVRDPDYGYTF.

The chain has TRBV21-1 and TRBJ2-5; TRBD1, as called in the table, went unchecked against the DNA. The DNA end is more similar to TRBJ2-7, so the J call may be wrong. TRBV21-1 is given as a pseudogene. CDR3 length equals 21 residues. The CDR3 region has the DNA TGTGCCAGCATCTTAATTTCAAGCGGGACAGGGGACCCCACTTTCCAGTACGAGCAGTACTTC. It translates to CASILISSGTGDPTFQYEQYF.

The gene calls are TRBV6-5 and TRBJ1-6, with TRBD1 as a possible D gene (5 bases). The CDR3 runs to 16 residues. Germline V gene sequence: CDR1 MNHEY, CDR2 SVGAGI. V was pared by 5 bases and J by 6 bases, with 17 bases between. This CDR3 reads CASSPSLGVGNSPLHF. The CDR3 DNA reads as TGTGCCAGCAGTCCTTCTCTGGGGGTGGGTAATTCACCCCTCCACTTT.